The source of this T cell receptor (beta chain) is a study of blood T cell repertoires in COVID-19. Study in general: T cells, B-cell-depleted T cells, or PBMCs supplied cDNA or gDNA.

Deletions cut 0 bases from V and 2 bases from J, with 11 bases between. The length of the CDR3 is 16 residues. CDR1 is LGHNA and CDR2 is YNFKEQ in the germline V gene. Original handling: Using reference gene primer amplification, nucleated cell counts were estimated. The table came from immunoSEQ multiplex PCR; TCRdb's copy has only in-frame clones and leaves some out. The DNA gave D and trimming, while V, J and clone size come from that table. The sample lists 150,000 or so clones, around 80% seen once, with 13% in the top ten. Participants were placed into cohorts based on the clinical history they reported.

Sequencing was carried out using PBMCs or T cells enriched from blood (not recorded which). The sequence was obtained from a woman in her fifties or sixties who had recovered from COVID-19. This chain links TRBV4-2 with TRBJ1-3, with D perhaps matching TRBD1 (5 bases). For the CDR3, the DNA is TGTGCCAGCAGCCAAGATGGGCAGGGAACTGGAAACACCATATATTTT. It specifies CASSQDGQGTGNTIYF.